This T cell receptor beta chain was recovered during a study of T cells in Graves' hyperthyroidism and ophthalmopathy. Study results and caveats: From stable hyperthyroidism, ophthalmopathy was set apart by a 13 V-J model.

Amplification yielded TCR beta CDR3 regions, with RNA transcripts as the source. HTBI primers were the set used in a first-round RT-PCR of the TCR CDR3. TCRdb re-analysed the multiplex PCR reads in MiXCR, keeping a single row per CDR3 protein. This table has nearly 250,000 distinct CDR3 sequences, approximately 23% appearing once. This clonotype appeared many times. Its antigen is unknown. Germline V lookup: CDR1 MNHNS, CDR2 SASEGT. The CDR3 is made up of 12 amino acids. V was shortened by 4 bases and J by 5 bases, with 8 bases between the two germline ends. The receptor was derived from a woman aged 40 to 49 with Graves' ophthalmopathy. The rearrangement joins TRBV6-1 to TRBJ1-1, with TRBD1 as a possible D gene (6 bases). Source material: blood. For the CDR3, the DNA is TGTGCCAGCAGTGGGACAGCGACTGAAGCTTTCTTT. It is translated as CASSGTATEAFF.